This T cell receptor (beta chain) was sequenced in a study of T cell repertoires in cytomegalovirus infection. The study's findings and limits: Dominant in the ex vivo response were TCR beta clonotypes restricted by HLA-C and specific for CMV.

The germline gives CDR1 SEHNR, CDR2 FQNEAQ (reference sequence). V dropped 5 bases and J dropped 0 bases, with 22 bases sitting between them. The CDR3 runs to 19 residues. This clonotype has only a few counts. The antigen remains unidentified. TCRdb reprocessed the reads with MiXCR, giving one entry per CDR3 protein. Of about 830,000 distinct CDR3 sequences in the sample, 32% were seen once. The rearrangement joins TRBV7-9 to TRBJ1-4, with TRBD1 as a possible D gene (6 bases). This receptor was obtained from a human donor in good health (CMV status not recorded). Some clones in this sample may be carry-over from other donors' samples. Sequencing used cultured CD8+ T cells from PBMCs, obtained from culture after CMV antigen stimulation. This CDR3 is CASSGRGAGESSTNEKLFF. The DNA of the CDR3 is TGTGCCAGCAGCGGTAGAGGGGCAGGGGAGAGTTCAACTAATGAAAAACTGTTTTTT.